A selection of T cell receptor beta chains follows, all from one sample in a study of T cell repertoires in cytomegalovirus infection. TCRdb recomputed calls from the reads with MiXCR, one row per CDR3 protein. Of fewer than 550,000 distinct CDR3 sequences listed, 26% are singletons. Sequenced sample: PBMCs. The receptors stem from a human donor in good health (CMV status not recorded). Some clones in this sample may be carry-over from other donors' samples. Each CDR3 is given with its conserved first and last residue. The D gene is left open where the match is weak. The size field is filled for only some rows; it gives once, few, many or a size class.

NA	NA	TRBJ2-3	12	TRBV9	CASSGRRDTQYF	TGTGCCAGCAGCGGAAGGCGGGATACGCAGTATTTT
NA	TRBD1	TRBJ2-1	15	TRBV6-2/TRBV6-3	CASVAIYGQGDEQFF	TGTGCCAGCGTCGCCATTTACGGACAGGGGGATGAGCAGTTCTTC
NA	TRBD2	TRBJ2-2	14	TRBV6-2/TRBV6-3	CASSYPGSGRQLFF	TGTGCCAGCAGTTACCCCGGGAGCGGGAGGCAGCTGTTTTTT
few	TRBD1	TRBJ2-1	19	TRBV6-6	CASSSGPSWDRAARDEQFF	TGTGCCAGCAGTTCCGGACCGTCTTGGGACAGGGCCGCGAGAGATGAGCAGTTCTTC
few	NA	TRBJ1-5	13	TRBV19	CASSNLGGQPQHF	TGTGCCAGTAGTAACTTGGGAGGTCAGCCCCAGCATTTT
few	TRBD2	TRBJ2-1	15	TRBV6-2/TRBV6-3	CATSGGTSGYNEQFF	TGTGCCACTTCGGGCGGGACTAGCGGCTACAATGAGCAGTTCTTC
many	TRBD1	TRBJ2-5	14	TRBV7-2	CASSSGTGRETQYF	TGTGCCAGCAGCTCCGGGACAGGGAGGGAGACCCAGTACTTC
NA	TRBD2	TRBJ2-1	16	TRBV5-4	CASSLLLAVGYNEQFF	TGTGCCAGCAGCTTACTACTAGCGGTAGGATACAATGAGCAGTTCTTC
many	NA	TRBJ2-1	13	TRBV7-2	CASSPPTVDEQFF	TGTGCCAGCAGCCCACCGACTGTCGATGAGCAGTTCTTC
NA	TRBD1	TRBJ2-4	16	TRBV6-2/TRBV6-3	CASSHRDRVAKNIQYF	TGTGCCAGCAGTCACCGGGACAGGGTAGCCAAAAACATTCAGTACTTC
once	NA	TRBJ2-2	12	TRBV2	CASTRSPGELFF	TGTGCCAGCACTCGATCGCCGGGGGAGCTGTTTTTT
few	NA	TRBJ1-5	14	TRBV4-2	CASSQDAGDQPQHF	TGTGCCAGCAGCCAAGACGCAGGAGATCAGCCCCAGCATTTT
many	NA	TRBJ2-1	14	TRBV19	CASSTGLSYNEQFF	TGTGCCAGTAGTACGGGTCTCTCCTACAATGAGCAGTTCTTC
many	NA	TRBJ1-1	13	TRBV7-6	CASSPPRDTEAFF	TGTGCCAGCAGCCCTCCGCGGGACACTGAAGCTTTCTTT
few	TRBD2	TRBJ2-7	14	TRBV28	CASSPSGSRSEQYF	TGTGCCAGCAGTCCTAGCGGGAGTCGATCCGAGCAGTACTTC
many	NA	TRBJ2-4	14	TRBV7-8	CASSSFDPKNIQYF	TGTGCCAGCAGCTCGTTCGATCCCAAAAACATTCAGTACTTC
few	TRBD1	TRBJ1-4	17	TRBV28	CASSLGLRGRGDEKLFF	TGTGCCAGCAGTTTAGGGCTCAGGGGGCGAGGTGATGAAAAACTGTTTTTT
NA	NA	TRBJ1-1	12	TRBV7-9	CASSEGTAEAFF	TGTGCCAGCAGCGAAGGGACTGCGGAAGCTTTCTTT
NA	NA	TRBJ2-1	15	TRBV19	CASSSRSSSVDEQFF	TGTGCCAGTAGTAGCCGGTCCTCCTCGGTAGATGAGCAGTTCTTC
NA	NA	TRBJ1-1	17	TRBV18	CASSPRIGQIPGAEAFF	TGTGCCAGCTCACCAAGAATTGGACAGATCCCAGGAGCTGAAGCTTTCTTT
NA	NA	TRBJ1-2	12	TRBV12-3/TRBV12-4	CASSWAAGGYTF	TGTGCCAGCAGTTGGGCCGCGGGAGGCTACACCTTC
few	NA	TRBJ1-4	15	TRBV7-3	CASSKGGNLNEKLFF	TGTGCCAGCAGCAAGGGGGGAAACTTGAATGAAAAACTGTTTTTT
NA	NA	TRBJ2-1	14	TRBV6-5	CASSYVPLNNEQFF	TGTGCCAGCAGTTATGTACCCCTAAACAATGAGCAGTTCTTC
NA	NA	TRBJ2-6	14	TRBV6-2/TRBV6-3	CASTRPSGANVLTF	TGTGCCAGCACGAGACCGAGTGGGGCCAACGTCCTGACTTTC
many	NA	TRBJ2-5	16	TRBV7-2	CASSLITGSPRETQYF	TGTGCCAGCAGCTTAATAACGGGATCCCCAAGAGAGACCCAGTACTTC
NA	NA	TRBJ2-1	14	TRBV12-3/TRBV12-4	CASSSPGQEWGQFF	TGTGCCAGCAGTTCCCCAGGGCAGGAATGGGGGCAGTTCTTC
NA	NA	TRBJ2-3	14	TRBV19	CASSFRVSTDTQYF	TGTGCCAGTAGTTTTAGGGTTAGCACAGATACGCAGTATTTT
NA	NA	TRBJ1-6	11	TRBV2	CASEGRSPLHF	TGTGCCAGCGAGGGGAGATCACCCCTCCACTTT
many	TRBD1	TRBJ1-1	16	TRBV7-2	CASSLPTPGGNTEAFF	TGTGCCAGCAGCCTCCCCACTCCAGGGGGGAACACTGAAGCTTTCTTT
NA	NA	TRBJ1-5	13	TRBV6-2/TRBV6-3	CASSYEVVQPQHF	TGTGCCAGCAGTTACGAAGTCGTTCAGCCCCAGCATTTT
NA	NA	TRBJ1-1	12	TRBV7-9	CASSSGSAEAFF	TGTGCCAGCAGCTCAGGGTCCGCTGAAGCTTTCTTT
NA	TRBD1	TRBJ1-1	14	TRBV19	CASNRQGLNTEAFF	TGTGCCAGTAATAGACAGGGACTGAACACTGAAGCTTTCTTT
NA	NA	TRBJ1-1	13	TRBV12-3/TRBV12-4	CASSEIRNVEAFF	TGTGCCAGCAGTGAGATAAGAAATGTGGAAGCTTTCTTT
many	NA	TRBJ1-4	16	TRBV7-8	CASSLGLRQGKGKLFF	TGTGCCAGCAGCTTAGGTTTAAGGCAGGGAAAGGGAAAACTGTTTTTT
NA	TRBD1	TRBJ1-2	15	TRBV12-3/TRBV12-4	CASSLMGQGLGGYTF	TGTGCCAGCAGTTTAATGGGACAGGGTTTAGGCGGCTACACCTTC
NA	TRBD1	TRBJ2-7	13	TRBV28	CASRQDRRMEQYF	TGTGCCAGCAGGCAGGACAGGAGGATGGAGCAGTACTTC
few	NA	TRBJ1-5	14	TRBV27	CASSFDRRNQPQHF	TGTGCCAGCAGTTTTGACAGGCGCAATCAGCCCCAGCATTTT
few	TRBD2	TRBJ2-1	14	TRBV11-3	CASSLAWGGNEQFF	TGTGCCAGCAGCTTAGCCTGGGGGGGGAATGAGCAGTTCTTC
few	NA	TRBJ2-1	14	TRBV9	CASSPTGFNNEQFF	TGTGCCAGCAGCCCCACAGGGTTTAACAATGAGCAGTTCTTC
NA	TRBD2	TRBJ2-1	16	TRBV7-8	CASSLAGASGRDEQFF	TGTGCCAGCAGCTTAGCGGGGGCTAGCGGGAGGGATGAGCAGTTCTTC
NA	TRBD1	TRBJ2-7	16	TRBV7-3	CASSLTAGTGDGEQYF	TGTGCCAGCAGCTTAACGGCAGGGACAGGGGATGGGGAGCAGTACTTC
NA	TRBD2	TRBJ2-4	15	TRBV12-3/TRBV12-4	CASSLLAGGQNIQYF	TGTGCCAGCAGTTTATTAGCGGGAGGGCAAAACATTCAGTACTTC
many	NA	TRBJ2-5	14	TRBV7-8	CAPVVRGHQETQYF	TGTGCCCCGGTCGTGAGGGGCCACCAAGAGACCCAGTACTTC
NA	NA	TRBJ1-1	15	TRBV7-2	CASSPLSGVNTEAFF	TGTGCCAGCAGCCCTTTATCCGGGGTGAACACTGAAGCTTTCTTT
many	TRBD2	TRBJ2-1	15	TRBV7-2	CASSFQLAGYNEQFF	TGTGCCAGCAGCTTTCAACTAGCGGGTTATAATGAGCAGTTCTTC
many	NA	TRBJ2-5	13	TRBV11-2	CASSLAPRAPQYF	TGTGCCAGCAGCTTAGCACCCCGAGCCCCCCAGTACTTC
NA	NA	TRBJ2-7	16	TRBV7-3	CASSTLSTGRSYEQYF	TGTGCCAGCAGCACCCTATCTACCGGGAGAAGCTACGAGCAGTACTTC
few	TRBD2	TRBJ2-5	18	TRBV4-3	CASSQDFLAGQTQETQYF	TGCGCCAGCAGCCAAGATTTCCTAGCGGGACAGACCCAAGAGACCCAGTACTTC
few	NA	TRBJ2-3	13	TRBV6-2/TRBV6-3	CASSYGSADTQYF	TGTGCCAGCAGTTACGGGAGCGCAGATACGCAGTATTTT
many	NA	TRBJ2-3	15	TRBV7-3	CASSRGTRSTDTQYF	TGTGCCAGCAGCCGCGGGACTCGTAGCACAGATACGCAGTATTTT
NA	NA	TRBJ2-7	12	TRBV28	CASRAMTYEQYF	TGTGCCAGCAGGGCGATGACCTACGAGCAGTACTTC
NA	NA	TRBJ2-2	14	TRBV12-3/TRBV12-4	CASSSLRNTGELFF	TGTGCCAGCAGTTCCCTCAGGAACACCGGGGAGCTGTTTTTT
many	NA	TRBJ2-3	12	TRBV6-2/TRBV6-3	CASSYPTDTQYF	TGTGCCAGCAGTTACCCGACCGATACGCAGTATTTT
many	NA	TRBJ2-1	14	TRBV7-9	CASSLFKGDVEQFF	TGTGCCAGCAGCTTATTTAAAGGGGATGTAGAGCAGTTCTTC
many	TRBD1	TRBJ1-2	13	TRBV25-1	CASSVDRDYGYTF	TGTGCCAGCAGCGTCGACAGGGACTATGGCTACACCTTC